This entry describes one T cell receptor (beta chain). Its specificity is unknown. This entry belongs to a study of OX40 agonist ivuxolimab in advanced cancers. Overall study context: Enrollees could have had prior anti-PD-1, anti-PD-L1 or anti-CTLA-4 therapy, which about 42% had received.

This CDR3 has 15 amino acids. Germline CDR1 reads MNHNY; CDR2 reads SVGAGI (reference sequence). The ends lost 5 bases at V and 4 bases at J; junction bases unmatched: 7. Study results and caveats: Certain nonresponders additionally had low normalized T-cell clonal expansion. Expanded clones belonging to CD8+ T cells outnumbered, on average, those of CD4+. Clonal expansion by week 6 occurred in CD4+ and CD8+ blood T cells (at 0.1 to 3.0 mg/kg).

Data came from immunoSEQ multiplex PCR; TCRdb stores just in-frame clones and leaves some out. The sample contains 65,000 to 75,000 clones, around 89% of which appear only once. Material: CD4+ or CD8+ T cells sorted from blood, obtained in a trial of the OX40 agonist ivuxolimab. This chain connects TRBV6-6 to TRBJ2-3, with 9 bases aligning to TRBD2. This TCR came from an adult with an advanced solid tumor such as melanoma, head and neck, liver or kidney cancer. The CDR3 reads CASSRASGVADTQYF. CDR3 coding DNA: TGTGCCAGCAGTCGCGCTAGCGGGGTGGCAGATACGCAGTATTTT.